In this sample, the clone carrying this T cell receptor beta chain turned up a few times. Its target is unknown. The germline gives CDR1 SGHRS, CDR2 YFSETQ. V gave up 4 bases and J gave up 9 bases; unmatched junction bases: 8. This CDR3 has 15 amino acids. Thyroid ultrasound, orbital computed tomography, clinical symptoms, and serum thyroxine and TRAb underpinned diagnoses. The sample comes from a study of T cells in Graves' hyperthyroidism and ophthalmopathy. Study-level information: Peripheral blood sampling occurred at initial diagnosis, before any treatment.

Amplification of TCR beta CDR3 regions was performed using RNA transcripts as template. A set of HTBI primers served as the primers for a first-round RT-PCR of the TCR CDR3. TCRdb ran MiXCR on the multiplex PCR reads and lists one entry per CDR3 protein. This table has under 350,000 distinct CDR3 sequences, around a sixth appearing once. Study-wide results and caveats: Ophthalmopathy was predicted by the model a median of 6.5 months ahead of onset.

The chain employs TRBV5-1 and TRBJ2-1; 12 bases match TRBD2. Sequences were obtained from blood. The clonotype was recovered from a woman aged 45-65 years with Graves' hyperthyroidism. CDR3: CASSPSSGGAVEQFF. The CDR3 DNA reads as TGCGCCAGCAGCCCCTCTAGCGGGGGGGCCGTTGAGCAGTTCTTC.